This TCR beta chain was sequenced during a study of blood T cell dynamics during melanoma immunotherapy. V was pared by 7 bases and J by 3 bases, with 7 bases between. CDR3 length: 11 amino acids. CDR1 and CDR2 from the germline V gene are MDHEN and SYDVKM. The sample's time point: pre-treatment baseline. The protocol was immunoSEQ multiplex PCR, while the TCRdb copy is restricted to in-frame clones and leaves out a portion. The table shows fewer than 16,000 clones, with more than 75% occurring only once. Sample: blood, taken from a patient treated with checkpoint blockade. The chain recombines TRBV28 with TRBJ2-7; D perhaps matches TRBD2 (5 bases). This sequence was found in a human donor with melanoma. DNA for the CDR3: TGTGCCAGCATGGACTTCTACGAGCAGTACTTC. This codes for CASMDFYEQYF.